This T cell receptor (beta chain) was sequenced during a study of T cells in localized non-small cell lung cancer (dated by TCRdb to the early 2020s). General notes on the study: Comparing tumors with uninvolved tumor-adjacent lungs, the study looked at the T cell repertoires of hundreds of patients with early-stage NSCLC. All 240 or so NSCLC patients in the cohort were treatment-naive and had localized lung tumors that were resected. NSCLC patients had a mean age of roughly 66 years, and 129 were male and about a hundred female. Study-wide conclusions, independent of this receptor: Higher blood T cell density associated with longer overall survival, while higher adjacent-lung clonality associated with shorter survival. Uninvolved tumor-adjacent lung showed the highest T cell clonality, higher than tumor, which suggests more focused antigenic responses in the uninvolved tumor-adjacent lung. A median of 57 of the top 100 tumor clones were detected in paired uninvolved adjacent lung, and 25 to 35 of these tumor clones were also found among the top 100 clones of the paired uninvolved adjacent lung. Because of the exploratory design, TCR variables were selected using unadjusted p-values without false-discovery rate correction. Because multi-region tumor sequencing was not done, intratumor heterogeneity could not be ruled out.

TCR beta CDR3 regions were sequenced from DNA using the immunoSEQ Assay. In the paper's pipeline: T cell density was computed as TCR beta template counts normalized to usable DNA estimated by amplifying housekeeping genes. Richness was estimated using the preseqR package, with extrapolation to 400,000 templates for PBMC samples and to 120,000 templates for tissue samples. Clonality was defined as one minus Pielou's evenness. To identify tissue-enriched TCRs, differential abundance testing was run on productive amino-acid clonotypes with a minimum total count of 5 and an alpha of 0.1. The Jaccard Index and the Morisita Overlap Index were used to quantify repertoire overlap between compartments. GLIPH clustered TCR beta CDR3s with public tetramer-defined viral CDR3s; viral motifs required at least three viral sequences plus V-gene enrichment. Imported from immuneACCESS, the table was reduced by TCRdb to in-frame sequences with V and J called. These copies leave out some clones; in studies compared against another copy, an unresolved V gene accounts for under half, and the cause of the remainder is not known. That table is the source of V, J and clone size, and D and trimming were worked out from the DNA. This sample gives over a thousand clones in total; approximately 22% of them show up just once. The ten largest clonotypes hold about 16% of the sample.

Uninvolved adjacent lung was sampled at least 2 cm away from the tumor margin, and two independent pathologists confirmed that the tissue had no atypia. At diagnosis, tumor, uninvolved tumor-adjacent lung and peripheral blood were collected and then preserved as a mix of FFPE and fresh-frozen material. This clone occurred a few times. The target of this receptor is not known. Qualities for individual bases were not recorded, and no much larger clone is one base off. CDR1 and CDR2 are read off the germline V gene as SGHNT and YENEEA. The germline V and J ends show losses of 3 bases and 1 base respectively, and no gene match explains 7 bases of the junction. The CDR3 holds 16 amino acids from the cysteine to the phenylalanine. Only CDR3 DNA is held: 48 bases, read in frame from base 1.

This clonotype was sampled from a female donor over 55 with stage I squamous cell lung carcinoma. The receptor chain draws on TRBV11-3 and TRBJ1-1, and 8 junction bases match TRBD1. Source: normal lung tissue next to the tumor, taken before any cancer treatment. The nucleotide sequence reads TGTGCCAGCAGCTTTAGGCAGGGGGCGCCGAACACTGAAGCTTTCTTT. Translated, this is CASSFRQGAPNTEAFF.